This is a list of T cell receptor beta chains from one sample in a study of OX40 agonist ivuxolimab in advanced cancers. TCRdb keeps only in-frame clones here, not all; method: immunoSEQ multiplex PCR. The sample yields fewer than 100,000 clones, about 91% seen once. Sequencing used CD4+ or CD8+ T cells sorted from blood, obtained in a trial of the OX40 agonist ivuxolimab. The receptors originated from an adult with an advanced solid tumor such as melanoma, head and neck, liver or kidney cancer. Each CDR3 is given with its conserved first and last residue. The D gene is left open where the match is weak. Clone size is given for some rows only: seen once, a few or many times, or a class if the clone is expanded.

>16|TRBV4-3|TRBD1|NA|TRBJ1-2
CASSQDTGTGIYGYTF
TGCGCCAGCAGCCAAGATACTGGGACAGGGATTTATGGCTACACCTTC
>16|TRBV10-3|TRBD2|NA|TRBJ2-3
CAISDPAGGSTDTQYF
TGTGCCATCAGTGACCCAGCGGGGGGGAGCACAGATACGCAGTATTTT
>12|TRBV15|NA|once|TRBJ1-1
CATSRGSTEAFF
TGTGCCACCAGCAGGGGGTCCACTGAAGCTTTCTTT
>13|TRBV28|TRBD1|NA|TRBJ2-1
CASSTGQNNEQFF
TGTGCCAGCAGTACGGGACAGAACAATGAGCAGTTCTTC
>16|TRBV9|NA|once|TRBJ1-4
CASSVGAGTMVEKLFF
TGTGCCAGCAGCGTAGGGGCTGGAACGATGGTCGAAAAACTGTTTTTT
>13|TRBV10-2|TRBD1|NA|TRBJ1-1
CASVNRGRTEAFF
TGCGCCAGCGTTAACAGGGGGCGCACTGAAGCTTTCTTT
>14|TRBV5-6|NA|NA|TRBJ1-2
CASSRGGRDYGYTF
TGTGCCAGCAGCAGGGGCGGCAGGGACTATGGCTACACCTTC
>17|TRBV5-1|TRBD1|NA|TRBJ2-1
CASSLGTGLDSYNEQFF
TGCGCCAGCAGCTTAGGGACAGGGCTAGATTCCTACAATGAGCAGTTCTTC
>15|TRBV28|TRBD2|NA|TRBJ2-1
CASRTASGGGIEQFF
TGTGCCAGCAGGACCGCTAGCGGGGGGGGAATTGAGCAGTTCTTC
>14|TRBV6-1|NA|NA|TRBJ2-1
CASSSGGQVNEQFF
TGTGCCAGCAGTTCGGGGGGCCAGGTGAATGAGCAGTTCTTC
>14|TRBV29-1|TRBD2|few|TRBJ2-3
CSTRLAGRADTQYF
TGCAGCACCCGACTAGCGGGTCGGGCAGATACGCAGTATTTT
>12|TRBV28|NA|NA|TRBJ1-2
CASSLRGPGYTF
TGTGCCAGCAGTTTAAGAGGACCTGGCTACACCTTC
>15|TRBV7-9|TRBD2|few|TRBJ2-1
CASSLSGSSYNEQFF
TGTGCCAGCAGCTTAAGCGGGAGCTCCTACAATGAGCAGTTCTTC
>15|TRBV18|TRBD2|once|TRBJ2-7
CASSPGTSGISEQYF
TGTGCCAGCTCACCCGGGACTAGCGGGATTTCAGAGCAGTACTTC
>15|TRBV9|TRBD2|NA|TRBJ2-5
CASSAGTSGSETQYF
TGTGCCAGCAGCGCCGGGACTAGCGGTAGCGAGACCCAGTACTTC
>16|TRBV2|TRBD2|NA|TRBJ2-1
CASRPQTSGRVGEQFF
TGTGCCAGCAGACCTCAGACTAGCGGGAGGGTGGGTGAGCAGTTCTTC
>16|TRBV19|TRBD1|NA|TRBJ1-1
CASSTRTGDKNTEAFF
TGTGCCAGTAGTACACGGACAGGGGATAAGAACACTGAAGCTTTCTTT
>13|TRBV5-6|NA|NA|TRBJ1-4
CASSIGQNEKLFF
TGTGCCAGCAGCATCGGACAGAATGAAAAACTGTTTTTT
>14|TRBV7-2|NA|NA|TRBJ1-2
CASSFPGAHYGYTF
TGTGCCAGCAGCTTTCCAGGTGCCCACTATGGCTACACCTTC
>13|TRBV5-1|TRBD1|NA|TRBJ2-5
CASSRDSQETQYF
TGCGCCAGCAGCCGGGACAGCCAAGAGACCCAGTACTTC
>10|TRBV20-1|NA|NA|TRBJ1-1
CSARTTEAFF
TGCAGTGCTAGAACCACTGAAGCTTTCTTT
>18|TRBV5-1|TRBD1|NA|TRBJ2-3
CASSLTRLDREFTDTQYF
TGCGCCAGCAGCTTGACACGCTTGGACAGGGAATTTACAGATACGCAGTATTTT
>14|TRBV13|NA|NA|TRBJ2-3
CASSLGGGGDTQYF
TGTGCCAGCAGCTTAGGAGGGGGTGGAGATACGCAGTATTTT
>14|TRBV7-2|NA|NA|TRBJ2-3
CASSLSWGADTQYF
TGTGCCAGCAGCTTATCTTGGGGCGCAGATACGCAGTATTTT
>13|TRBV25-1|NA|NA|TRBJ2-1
CASSEGGRNEQFF
TGTGCCAGCAGTGAGGGGGGCCGTAATGAGCAGTTCTTC
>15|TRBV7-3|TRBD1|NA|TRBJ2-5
CASARDRGPQETQYF
TGTGCCAGTGCCCGGGACAGGGGACCCCAAGAGACCCAGTACTTC
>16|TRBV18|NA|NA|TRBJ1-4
CASSPQRGGTNEKLFF
TGTGCCAGCTCACCACAGAGGGGAGGGACTAATGAAAAACTGTTTTTT
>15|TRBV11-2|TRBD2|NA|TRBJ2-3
CASSLGSGGRDTQYF
TGTGCCAGCAGCTTAGGAAGCGGGGGGCGGGATACGCAGTATTTT
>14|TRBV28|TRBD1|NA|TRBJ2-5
CASSYPGGTETQYF
TGTGCCAGCAGTTACCCAGGGGGCACGGAGACCCAGTACTTC
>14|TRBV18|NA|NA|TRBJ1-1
CASSPQTGDTEAFF
TGTGCCAGCTCACCTCAAACCGGGGACACTGAAGCTTTCTTT
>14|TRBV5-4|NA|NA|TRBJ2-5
CASSLYPGSETQYF
TGTGCCAGCAGCTTGTATCCGGGATCGGAGACCCAGTACTTC
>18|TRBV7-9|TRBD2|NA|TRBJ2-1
CASSLPLRLAGASHEQFF
TGTGCCAGCAGCTTACCCCTACGTCTAGCGGGAGCTAGCCATGAGCAGTTCTTC
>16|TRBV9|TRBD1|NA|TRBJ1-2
CASSVRPGTGLEGYTF
TGTGCCAGCAGCGTACGTCCCGGGACAGGGTTGGAAGGCTACACCTTC
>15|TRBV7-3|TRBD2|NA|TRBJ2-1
CASSSTSGSYNEQFF
TGTGCCAGCAGCTCGACTAGCGGGAGTTACAATGAGCAGTTCTTC
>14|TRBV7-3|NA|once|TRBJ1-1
CASSLAAGNTEAFF
TGTGCCAGCAGTCTAGCTGCGGGGAACACTGAAGCTTTCTTT
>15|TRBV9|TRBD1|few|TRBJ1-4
CASSVGTQGGEKLFF
TGTGCCAGCAGCGTAGGCACCCAGGGGGGTGAAAAACTGTTTTTT
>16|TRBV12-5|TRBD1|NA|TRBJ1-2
CASGLVVGQGSYGYTF
TGTGCTAGTGGTTTGGTCGTGGGACAGGGAAGCTATGGCTACACCTTC
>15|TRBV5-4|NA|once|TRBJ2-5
CASSLEGRVGETQYF
TGTGCCAGCAGCTTGGAGGGACGGGTAGGAGAGACCCAGTACTTC
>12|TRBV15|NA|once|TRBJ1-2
CATSRGKDGYTF
TGTGCCACCAGCAGAGGGAAAGATGGCTACACCTTC
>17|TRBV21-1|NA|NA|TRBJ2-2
CASSAWRDGRNTGELFF
TGTGCCAGCAGCGCCTGGAGGGACGGGAGAAACACCGGGGAGCTGTTTTTT
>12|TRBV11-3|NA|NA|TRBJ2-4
CASSFTGDIQYF
TGTGCCAGCAGCTTTACGGGAGACATTCAGTACTTC
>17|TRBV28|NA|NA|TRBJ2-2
CASSSPTFRVSTGELFF
TGTGCCAGCAGTTCCCCGACCTTCCGGGTATCGACCGGGGAGCTGTTTTTT
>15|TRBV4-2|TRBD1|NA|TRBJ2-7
CASSQDLGDSYEQYF
TGTGCCAGCAGCCAAGACTTGGGGGACAGCTACGAGCAGTACTTC
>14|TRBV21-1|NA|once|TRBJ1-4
CATPRRGDNEKLFF
TGTGCCACCCCACGAAGGGGTGATAATGAAAAACTGTTTTTT
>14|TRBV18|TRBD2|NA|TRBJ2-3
CASSPRGVTDTQYF
TGTGCCAGCTCACCTCGGGGGGTCACAGATACGCAGTATTTT